This T cell receptor (beta chain) emerged from a study of blood T cell repertoires in COVID-19. Study-level information: Samples came from the United States, Italy and Spain, spanning acute and convalescent COVID-19. T cells, B-cell-depleted T cells, or PBMCs provided the cDNA or gDNA that served as material.

In the original analysis: Estimated nucleated cell counts came from reference gene primer amplification. Using immunoSEQ multiplex PCR, the repertoire was profiled, and TCRdb retains in-frame clones only, with some absent. The DNA was the basis for D and trimming; V, J and clone size are from that table. The table lists approximately 100,000 clones, approximately 91% of them singletons. This clonotype originated in a man aged 45-65 years with acute or convalescent COVID-19. The sample comprised peripheral blood.

CDR3 bases: TGTGCCAGCAGTGAAGCGCTAGGAAATAATTCACCCCTCCACTTT. Amino acid sequence: CASSEALGNNSPLHF. The chain carries TRBV2 and TRBJ1-6; D not certain. This CDR3 spans 15 amino acids. Trimming pared 0 bases from V and 5 bases from J, leaving 8 bases between. The germline gives CDR1 SNHLY, CDR2 FYNNEI.